The 12 T cell receptor beta chains below come from one sample, sequenced in a study of blood T cell repertoires in COVID-19. TCRdb keeps only in-frame clones here, not all; method: immunoSEQ multiplex PCR. The sample has roughly 62,000 clones, around 90% seen once. Input material: peripheral blood. The receptors were gathered from a human donor with acute or convalescent COVID-19. The donor label of this sample is uncertain.

The V call is TRBV7-2, the J call TRBJ2-1; D may be TRBD2 (5 bases). V lost 6 bases, J lost 0 bases, and 15 bases lay in between. This CDR3 is built from 16 residues. Per the germline V gene, CDR1 is SGHTA and CDR2 is FQGNSA. This CDR3 reads CASRIVSGSSYNEQFF. The CDR3 region has the DNA TGTGCCAGCAGAATTGTGAGCGGCAGCTCCTACAATGAGCAGTTCTTC.

The chain joins TRBV9 to TRBJ2-7; 11 nucleotides align to TRBD2. Per the germline V gene, CDR1 is SGDLS and CDR2 is YYNGEE. CDR3 length: 16 residues. With V trimmed by 3 bases and J by 4 bases, 9 bases remained unmatched. The CDR3 is CASSAGTSGSFYEQYF. The CDR3 DNA is TGTGCCAGCAGCGCCGGGACTAGCGGCAGCTTTTACGAGCAGTACTTC. The variable domain in full, completed from reference TRBV9 and TRBJ2-7, reads DSGVTQTPKHLITATGQRVTLRCSPRSGDLSVYWYQQSLDQGLQFLIQYYNGEERAKGNILERFSAQQFPDLHSELNLSSLELGDSALYFCASSAGTSGSFYEQYFGPGTRLTVT.

The gene calls are TRBV10-2 and TRBJ1-5, with unresolved D. CDR3 size: 16 residues. Germline V gene lookup returns CDR1 WSHSY and CDR2 SAAADI. Between the trimmed V and J ends, which lost 4 bases and 7 bases, there was a span of 20 bases. The CDR3 DNA follows: TGCGCCAGCAGTGTAAGGCCTATGGGAGCCGGGCAGCCCCAGCATTTT. It yields the protein CASSVRPMGAGQPQHF.

This chain connects TRBV12-3 or TRBV12-4 to TRBJ1-2; D is uncertain. This CDR3 spans 12 amino acids. The V gene lost 3 bases and the J gene lost 1 base, with 3 bases spanning the gap. DNA for the CDR3: TGTGCCAGCAGTTTCAGTAACTATGGCTACACCTTC. It translates to CASSFSNYGYTF.

The chain employs TRBV6-5 and TRBJ1-2; the D is unclear. The germline CDR1 and CDR2 sequences are MNHEY and SVGAGI. With 6 bases removed from V and 0 bases from J, the gap between germline ends came to 8 bases. The CDR3 has 13 residues. CDR3 residues: CASRTEANYGYTF. The CDR3 DNA is TGTGCCAGCAGGACGGAGGCTAACTATGGCTACACCTTC.

V is TRBV19 and J is TRBJ1-2; D gene uncertain. The germline V gene has CDR1 LNHDA and CDR2 SQIVND (reference sequence). The CDR3 extends over 14 amino acids. Trimming shortened V by 6 bases and J by 8 bases, and 19 bases separated the two germline ends. The CDR3 loop reads CASSPGDPYGGYTF. The DNA for the CDR3 is TGTGCCAGTAGCCCCGGGGATCCCTATGGAGGCTACACCTTC. Full variable domain (remainder filled in from reference TRBV19 and TRBJ1-2): DGGITQSPKYLFRKEGQNVTLSCEQNLNHDAMYWYRQDPGQGLRLIYYSQIVNDFQKGDIAEGYSVSREKKESFPLTVTSAQKNPTAFYLCASSPGDPYGGYTFGSGTRLTVV.

The chain combines TRBV12-2 with TRBJ2-4; TRBD2, as called in the table, went unchecked against the DNA. TRBV12-2 corresponds to a pseudogene. The CDR3 has 14 amino acids. The CDR3 loop reads CASRHGLAKNIQYF. In DNA form, the CDR3 reads TGTGCAAGTCGCCACGGGTTAGCCAAAAACATTCAGTACTTC.

The chain has TRBV11-2 and TRBJ2-3; TRBD2 agrees at 7 bases. This CDR3 is 15 amino acids long. After removal of 5 bases from V and 3 bases from J, the junction contained 8 bases not matched to a gene. The germline V gene has CDR1 SGHAT and CDR2 FQNNGV. The CDR3 DNA sequence: TGTGCCAGCAGCCCCCAGCCCGGGGGGACAGATACGCAGTATTTT. The encoded protein is CASSPQPGGTDTQYF.

The genes are TRBV21-1 and TRBJ1-1; the table's D call of TRBD1 was not tested on the DNA. TRBV21-1 is noted as a pseudogene. The CDR3 sequence is 11 residues long. The CDR3 here is CASSWALEAFF. CDR3 nucleotide sequence: TGTGCCAGCAGCTGGGCGTTAGAAGCTTTCTTT.

The rearrangement joins TRBV5-8 to TRBJ1-4; the match to TRBD1 covers 11 bases. With V trimmed by 10 bases and J by 5 bases, 4 bases remained unmatched. The CDR3 covers 13 residues. Germline V CDR1 and CDR2: SGHTS, YDEGEE. The CDR3 loop is CAFRDRGNEKLFF. The CDR3 DNA reads as TGTGCCTTCAGGGACAGGGGGAATGAAAAACTGTTTTTT.

This rearrangement joins TRBV7-9 to TRBJ2-1, with TRBD1 identical over 10 bases. Looked up from germline, CDR1 is SEHNR and CDR2 is FQNEAQ (reference sequence). The CDR3 has 16 residues. With 2 bases clipped from V and 6 bases from J, the junction kept 7 bases outside the gene matches. The CDR3 reads CASSLRGTGDRNEQFF. The CDR3 DNA follows: TGTGCCAGCAGCTTACGAGGGACAGGGGATCGCAATGAGCAGTTCTTC.

CDR3 residues: CASSLAAGYNEQFF. The DNA of the CDR3 is TGTGCCAGCAGCTTAGCGGCGGGATACAATGAGCAGTTCTTC. J is TRBJ2-1 and V is TRBV11-3; possibly TRBD2 for D (6 bases). V lost 1 base to trimming and J lost 4 bases, with 8 bases between them. The CDR3 spans 14 residues. Germline CDR1 is SGHNT and CDR2 is YENEEA.